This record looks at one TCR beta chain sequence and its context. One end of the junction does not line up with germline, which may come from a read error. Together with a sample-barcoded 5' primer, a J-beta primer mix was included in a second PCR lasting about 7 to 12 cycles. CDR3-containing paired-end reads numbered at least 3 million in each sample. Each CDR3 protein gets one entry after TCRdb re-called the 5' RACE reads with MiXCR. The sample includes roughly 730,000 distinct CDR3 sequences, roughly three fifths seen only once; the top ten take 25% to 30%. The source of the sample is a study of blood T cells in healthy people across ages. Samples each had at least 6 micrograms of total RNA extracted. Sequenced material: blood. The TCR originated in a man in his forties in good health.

The CDR3 coding sequence is TGTGTCAGCAGCCATACTAGCGGCTACGAGCAGTACTTC. Its protein product is CVSSHTSGYEQYF. J is TRBJ2-4 and V is TRBV7-7, with TRBD2 identical over 8 bases. Judging by the DNA end, TRBJ2-7 fits better; the J call may be wrong. Germline assignment: CDR1 SSHAT and CDR2 FNYEAQ (reference sequence). There are 13 residues in the CDR3.